The 16 T cell receptor beta chains reported below all come from one sample, sequenced in a study of post-analysis software for immune sequencing data. General study results and limits: Compared with controls, patients had more of about five TRBV segments, including TRBV5-6, TRBV5-1 and TRBV20-1.

The library was made from cDNA and included unique molecular identifiers. TCRdb passed the PCR reads through MiXCR, listing each CDR3 protein once. The table includes 550,000 to 700,000 distinct CDR3 sequences, around 44% detected once. Their specific antigens are unknown. Sequences were obtained from blood. These receptors originate from a girl aged 10 to 17 with multiple sclerosis.

The chain has TRBV10-3 and TRBJ1-1; D is unclear. V dropped 4 bases and J dropped 1 base, with 10 bases sitting between them. This CDR3 has 14 residues. Germline V gene sequence: CDR1 ENHRY, CDR2 SYGVKD. CDR3 sequence: CAISGRRENTEAFF. The CDR3 DNA is TGTGCCATCAGTGGGAGGAGGGAGAACACTGAAGCTTTCTTT.

V is TRBV20-1 and J is TRBJ1-1; 9 bases are a match to TRBD1. From germline, CDR1 is DFQATT and CDR2 SNEGSKA (reference sequence). The CDR3 is 14 residues long. V gave up 4 bases and J gave up 1 base; unmatched junction bases: 4. The CDR3 here is CSATQQGANTEAFF. Written as DNA, the CDR3 is TGCAGTGCTACTCAACAGGGGGCGAACACTGAAGCTTTCTTT.

The chain links TRBV12-3 or TRBV12-4 to TRBJ2-1; D possibly matches TRBD1 or TRBD2 (5 bases each). The length of the CDR3 is 13 residues. With 7 bases removed from V and 9 bases from J, the gap between germline ends came to 16 bases. The CDR3 here is CASNPGPTGEQFF. CDR3 DNA: TGTGCCAGCAACCCGGGGCCCACCGGTGAGCAGTTCTTC.

The chain joins TRBV6-6 to TRBJ1-2, with a possible D match to TRBD1 (5 bases). The CDR3 length is 17 residues. In germline, CDR1 is MNHNY, CDR2 SVGAGI (reference sequence). Trimming removed 6 bases from V and 1 base from J, with 21 bases in between. This chain's CDR3 is CASSPPGELRVNYGYTF. CDR3 coding DNA: TGTGCCAGCAGCCCCCCGGGGGAGTTAAGAGTTAACTATGGCTACACCTTC.

This clonotype has more than one count but fewer than ten. The chain employs TRBV10-3 and TRBJ2-1; 10 nucleotides match TRBD2. The ends lost 4 bases at V and 10 bases at J; junction bases unmatched: 13. This CDR3 spans 16 amino acids. CDR1 and CDR2 from the germline V gene are ENHRY and SYGVKD. CDR3 protein: CAISARTLVAGGEQFF. The CDR3 nucleotides are TGTGCCATCAGTGCTCGCACGTTGGTAGCGGGAGGAGAGCAGTTCTTC.

The gene calls are TRBV10-3 and TRBJ1-1, with unresolved D. The germline V gene has CDR1 ENHRY and CDR2 SYGVKD. The CDR3 runs 12 residues. The germline V and J ends were trimmed by 1 base and 7 bases, with 7 bases remaining between them. The CDR3: CAISEWDGEAFF. DNA for the CDR3: TGTGCCATCAGTGAGTGGGATGGTGAAGCTTTCTTT.

The genes are TRBV29-1 and TRBJ2-3; no reliable D call. V lost 4 bases and J lost 1, with 6 bases in between. CDR3 length equals 12 residues. In germline, CDR1 is SQVTM, CDR2 ANQGSEA. The DNA for the CDR3 is TGCAGCGTTGCCTTAGGCACAGATACGCAGTATTTT. Its translation is CSVALGTDTQYF.

The V and J genes are TRBV20-1 and TRBJ2-5; TRBD2 matches 8 bases. This CDR3 is 16 amino acids long. Per the germline V gene, CDR1 is DFQATT and CDR2 is SNEGSKA (reference sequence). J was trimmed by 4 bases and V by 3 bases; bases with no gene match: 13. CDR3 loop: CSARPGGAGYAETQYF. CDR3 DNA sequence: TGCAGTGCTAGGCCCGGGGGGGCGGGATACGCAGAGACCCAGTACTTC.

This clonotype turned up a few times. The chain is built from TRBV12-3 or TRBV12-4 and TRBJ1-2; D might be TRBD1 (6 bases). This CDR3 is built from 12 residues. Trimming cost V 6 bases and J 8 bases, with 13 bases left between them. In nucleotides, the CDR3 is TGTGCCAGCAGGGAGGGGGTGGAGGGCTACACCTTC. Translated: CASREGVEGYTF.

V usage is TRBV15 and J usage is TRBJ1-1, with D perhaps TRBD1 (6 bases). The V and J ends lost 0 bases and 11 bases respectively, with 13 bases between them. Germline assignment: CDR1 LNHNV and CDR2 YYDKDF (reference sequence). This CDR3 is 13 amino acids long. The CDR3 region has the DNA TGTGCCACCAGCAGAGATCGGGGGCAGGGGGCTTTCTTT. Protein sequence: CATSRDRGQGAFF.

The chain carries TRBV5-1 and TRBJ2-1; tentatively, D is TRBD1 or TRBD2 (5 bases each). V gave up 4 bases and J gave up 8 bases, with 10 bases separating them. CDR1 SGHRS and CDR2 YFSETQ come from the germline V gene. This CDR3 has 12 residues. The CDR3 coding sequence is TGCGCCAGCAGCCTTATGGGGGATGAGCAGTTCTTC. Protein product: CASSLMGDEQFF.

V and J are TRBV14 and TRBJ2-7, with D perhaps TRBD1 (6 bases). The V end lost 1 base, the J end lost 4 bases, and 11 bases lay between the germline ends. The CDR3 totals 14 residues. The germline gives CDR1 SGHDN, CDR2 FVKESK. CDR3 amino acids: CASSQGLQGYEQYF. DNA for the CDR3: TGTGCCAGCAGCCAAGGACTACAGGGATACGAGCAGTACTTC.

In this sample, this clonotype turned up a few times. The chain recombines TRBV24-1 with TRBJ1-2; 8 nucleotides match TRBD1. Germline values: CDR1 KGHDR, CDR2 SFDVKD. The CDR3 spans 14 residues. The V gene end was trimmed by 4 bases and the J gene end by 8 bases; junction bases not matched to a gene: 8. The CDR3 reads CATSDATGEGGYTF. CDR3 coding DNA: TGTGCCACCAGTGACGCGACAGGGGAAGGCGGCTACACCTTC.

The chain links TRBV12-3 or TRBV12-4 to TRBJ1-1; D remains unclear. The ends were cut back, 4 bases at V and 1 base at J, with 7 bases in the middle. The CDR3 runs 13 residues. CDR3 DNA: TGTGCCAGCAGTTCGACGACGAACACTGAAGCTTTCTTT. It translates to CASSSTTNTEAFF.

Details on this clonotype: The junction does not match germline at one end; this may be a read error. The V and J genes are TRBV19 and TRBJ2-4; D remains unclear. Germline V gene data show CDR1 as LNHDA and CDR2 as SQIVND (reference sequence). There are 13 residues in the CDR3. CDR3 amino acids: CTSRGIAKNIQYF. In nucleotides, the CDR3 is TGTACCAGTAGAGGAATAGCCAAAAACATTCAGTACTTC.

In its sample, this clonotype was seen a few times. This chain links TRBV20-1 with TRBJ2-1, with 8 bases lining up with TRBD2. CDR3 length equals 14 residues. Germline V CDR1 and CDR2: DFQATT, SNEGSKA (reference sequence). Trimming removed 4 bases from V and 5 bases from J; junction bases left unmatched: 7. CDR3 in DNA: TGCAGTGCTACCGGACTAGCCCCTAACAATGAGCAGTTCTTC. Residues: CSATGLAPNNEQFF.